This T cell receptor (beta chain) originates from a study of T cell changes during pregnancy in multiple sclerosis. Profiling relied on immunoSEQ multiplex PCR, and the TCRdb table lists in-frame clones only, not all of them. The sample holds tens of thousands of clones, 90% seen once. Trimming pared 3 bases from V and 4 bases from J, leaving 25 bases between. Germline CDR1 is KGHSH and CDR2 is LQKENI. The CDR3 runs to 20 residues. This receptor was obtained from a female donor with multiple sclerosis, enrolled in a pregnancy study. V gene TRBV18 combines with J gene TRBJ1-6; no clear D gene. The material sequenced was CD8+ T cells from peripheral blood mononuclear cells, taken before pregnancy. CDR3 loop: CASSPSGSPIPDKYNSPLHF. The CDR3 DNA reads TGTGCCAGCTCACCGTCGGGAAGTCCGATACCCGACAAGTATAATTCACCCCTCCACTTT.